This T cell receptor (beta chain) is from a study of T-cell memory formation after mild COVID-19. Background on the study: Clustering of TCRs was largely donor specific.

Between the trimmed V and J ends, which lost 3 bases and 8 bases, there was a span of 17 bases. The CDR3 totals 14 residues. Per germline, CDR1 SGHRS and CDR2 YFSETQ. Study observations and caveats: CM and EM subsets held most contracting CD4+ clones; EMRA held CD8+ ones. Detection of some responders pre-infection suggested pre-existing cross-reactive memory T cells participated.

Regarding this clonotype: The antigen is not known.

TCRdb reprocessed the 5' RACE reads via MiXCR and lists one record per CDR3 protein. This sample has about 560,000 distinct CDR3 sequences, with 17% found just once. Source material: PBMCs or a T cell subset sorted from them (not recorded which). The chain has TRBV5-1 and TRBJ1-2, with D uncertain. The origin of this receptor is an adult woman who had mild COVID-19 (a few samples of this study predate the infection). Cell type and time point are not known. CDR3 sequence (DNA): TGCGCCAGCAGCTCCGGAGACGGACTACGGGGCTACACCTTC. It codes for CASSSGDGLRGYTF.